Listed below are T cell receptor beta chains from one sample, sequenced in a study of Graves' ophthalmopathy and Graves' hyperthyroidism. Via MiXCR, TCRdb re-called the multiplex PCR reads, giving one row per CDR3 protein. The data contain hundreds of thousands of distinct CDR3 sequences, about 20% of them singletons. Sequenced: peripheral blood. These receptors were collected from a woman aged 18-35 years with stable Graves' hyperthyroidism. Some clones in this sample may be carry-over from other donors' samples. Both conserved end residues are part of each CDR3. D genes are given only for firm matches. Clone size is given for some rows only: seen once, a few or many times, or a class if the clone is expanded.

size	V	J	D	CDR3	DNA
many	TRBV5-1	TRBJ2-7	.	CASSDGGQFSYEQYF	TGCGCCAGCAGCGATGGAGGCCAGTTCAGCTACGAGCAGTACTTC
.	TRBV2	TRBJ2-2	.	CASSELGAGNTGELFF	TGTGCCAGCAGTGAATTGGGGGCCGGAAACACCGGGGAGCTGTTTTTT
few	TRBV12-3/TRBV12-4	TRBJ2-1	.	CASSLVGSYNEQFF	TGTGCCAGCAGTTTGGTGGGGTCCTACAATGAGCAGTTCTTC
many	TRBV7-9	TRBJ2-5	.	CASSLAGATETQYF	TGTGCCAGCAGCTTAGCGGGGGCGACAGAGACCCAGTACTTC
once	TRBV11-2	TRBJ2-2	TRBD1	CASSVTTGAGELFF	TGTGCCAGCAGCGTTACAACAGGGGCCGGGGAGCTGTTTTTT
.	TRBV28	TRBJ1-2	.	CASSLGHNYGYTF	TGTGCCAGCAGTTTAGGTCATAACTATGGCTACACCTTC
few	TRBV6-2/TRBV6-3	TRBJ1-2	.	CASSQYRGGYTF	TGTGCCAGCAGTCAATACAGAGGTGGCTACACCTTC
many	TRBV28	TRBJ1-1	TRBD1	CASRRQGGTEAFF	TGTGCCAGCAGGCGACAGGGAGGCACTGAAGCTTTCTTT
.	TRBV3-1	TRBJ1-1	.	CASSQVLQGKVNTEAFF	TGTGCCAGCAGCCAAGTACTACAGGGAAAGGTGAACACTGAAGCTTTCTTT
many	TRBV7-2	TRBJ2-5	.	CASSLDNQETQYF	TGTGCCAGCAGCTTAGACAACCAAGAGACCCAGTACTTC
many	TRBV6-5	TRBJ1-5	.	CASTSGGLSQPQHF	TGTGCCAGCACATCGGGGGGCTTGAGTCAGCCCCAGCATTTT
once	TRBV4-1	TRBJ1-1	.	CASSLGRGLSTEAFF	TGCGCCAGCAGCCTGGGGCGGGGGCTGAGCACTGAAGCTTTCTTT
many	TRBV12-3/TRBV12-4	TRBJ1-1	TRBD1	CASTGTGGFTEAFF	TGTGCCAGCACTGGGACAGGCGGGTTCACTGAAGCTTTCTTT
many	TRBV15	TRBJ1-6	.	CATTPSSGYGSPLHF	TGTGCCACCACCCCCTCGTCAGGGTATGGTTCACCCCTCCACTTT
many	TRBV10-3	TRBJ2-5	TRBD1	CATMDRGTEETQYF	TGTGCCACCATGGACAGGGGAACTGAAGAGACCCAGTACTTC
many	TRBV20-1	TRBJ2-7	.	CSALSGHAVLGSYEQYF	TGCAGTGCTCTCAGCGGGCACGCAGTACTGGGGTCCTACGAGCAGTACTTC
many	TRBV27	TRBJ1-1	.	CAIVEEGERNTEAFF	TGTGCCATCGTGGAGGAAGGGGAACGGAACACTGAAGCTTTCTTT
.	TRBV29-1	TRBJ2-6	TRBD2	CSVGAGGARANVLTF	TGCAGCGTCGGGGCGGGAGGGGCTAGGGCCAACGTCCTGACTTTC
.	TRBV2	TRBJ2-4	TRBD2	CASSGTSGKKAKNIQYF	TGTGCCAGCTCCGGGACTAGCGGGAAGAAGGCCAAAAACATTCAGTACTTC
many	TRBV28	TRBJ2-5	TRBD2	CASSSWTSGMGKETQYF	TGTGCCAGCAGTTCCTGGACTAGCGGTATGGGTAAAGAGACCCAGTACTTC
many	TRBV30	TRBJ1-2	TRBD1	CAGPDRGLGYTF	TGTGCCGGACCCGACAGGGGGCTGGGCTACACCTTC
few	TRBV6-1	TRBJ1-1	.	CASSGDISPDTEAFF	TGTGCCAGCAGTGGGGATATCTCCCCCGACACTGAAGCTTTCTTT
.	TRBV12-3/TRBV12-4	TRBJ2-7	.	CASSLKGYSEQYF	TGTGCCAGCAGTTTAAAGGGGTACTCCGAGCAGTACTTC
.	TRBV12-3/TRBV12-4	TRBJ1-5	.	CASSLDSLDQPQHF	TGTGCCAGCAGTTTAGATTCCCTGGATCAGCCCCAGCATTTT
many	TRBV20-1	TRBJ1-5	.	CSASSVSLNQPQHF	TGCAGTGCTAGCTCAGTGTCGCTCAATCAGCCCCAGCATTTT
many	TRBV25-1	TRBJ1-5	TRBD1	CASSQTGVGQPQHF	TGTGCCAGCAGCCAGACAGGGGTCGGCCAGCCCCAGCATTTT
many	TRBV19	TRBJ2-5	.	CASAARVGTQYF	TGTGCCAGTGCGGCGCGGGTAGGAACCCAGTACTTC
many	TRBV9	TRBJ1-6	TRBD1	CASSVGGTVQSPLHF	TGTGCCAGCAGCGTAGGTGGGACAGTACAATCACCCCTCCACTTT
.	TRBV24-1	TRBJ2-5	.	CATSNRLQETQYF	TGTGCCACCAGTAACAGGCTACAAGAGACCCAGTACTTC
many	TRBV5-1	TRBJ1-5	.	CASSRGRYQPQHF	TGCGCCAGCAGCAGGGGCAGGTATCAGCCCCAGCATTTT
many	TRBV19	TRBJ1-5	.	CASSRAGYSNQPQHF	TGTGCCAGTAGTAGGGCAGGTTATAGCAATCAGCCCCAGCATTTT
few	TRBV6-1	TRBJ1-3	.	CASSEAPRGTSGNAIYF	TGTGCCAGCAGTGAAGCGCCTCGAGGGACCTCTGGAAACGCCATATATTTT
few	TRBV12-3/TRBV12-4	TRBJ1-5	TRBD1	CASSPGQVPQHF	TGTGCCAGCAGTCCGGGACAGGTGCCCCAGCATTTT
many	TRBV6-1	TRBJ1-5	.	CASSMEGIGNQPQHF	TGTGCCAGCAGTATGGAGGGAATTGGTAATCAGCCCCAGCATTTT
few	TRBV2	TRBJ1-1	.	CASSEGGENTEAFF	TGTGCCAGCAGTGAGGGCGGTGAGAACACTGAAGCTTTCTTT
.	TRBV20-1	TRBJ1-2	.	CSAESGQTIGYTF	TGCAGTGCTGAATCGGGACAAACGATTGGCTACACCTTC
many	TRBV11-2	TRBJ2-7	.	CASSLEGGNEQYF	TGTGCCAGCAGCTTAGAGGGTGGCAACGAGCAGTACTTC
many	TRBV6-1	TRBJ2-7	TRBD2	CASSEREIYEQYF	TGTGCCAGCAGTGAGCGGGAGATTTACGAGCAGTACTTC
few	TRBV12-3/TRBV12-4	TRBJ1-1	.	CASRFSRGMNTEAFF	TGTGCCAGCAGGTTTTCCAGGGGAATGAACACTGAAGCTTTCTTT
many	TRBV2	TRBJ1-1	.	CASSGTITEAFF	TGTGCCAGCAGTGGGACTATAACTGAAGCTTTCTTT
.	TRBV7-9	TRBJ2-5	.	CASNTRAPQETQYF	TGTGCCAGCAACACACGAGCCCCACAAGAGACCCAGTACTTC
many	TRBV7-2	TRBJ2-5	.	CASTRDGGTYWTQYF	TGTGCCAGCACCCGGGATGGGGGGACTTATTGGACCCAGTACTTC
few	TRBV27	TRBJ2-2	TRBD1	CASSPGTGLTLNTGELFF	TGTGCCAGCAGTCCCGGGACAGGGCTGACCTTAAACACCGGGGAGCTGTTTTTT
.	TRBV7-8	TRBJ1-5	.	CASSLSNQPQDF	TGTGCCAGCAGCCTTTCGAATCAGCCCCAGGATTTT
.	TRBV6-1	TRBJ2-5	TRBD2	CASSTTYSGRAGFKTQYF	TGTGCCAGCAGCACGACCTATAGCGGGAGGGCCGGGTTTAAGACCCAGTACTTC
many	TRBV12-3/TRBV12-4	TRBJ2-7	.	CASSLKLTHYEQYF	TGTGCCAGCAGTTTAAAGCTAACCCACTACGAGCAGTACTTC
many	TRBV7-9	TRBJ2-7	.	CASSPPYITYEQYF	TGTGCCAGCAGCCCGCCTTACATCACCTACGAGCAGTACTTC
.	TRBV15	TRBJ2-7	.	CATSRDLPYEQYF	TGTGCCACCAGCAGAGACTTACCCTACGAGCAGTACTTC